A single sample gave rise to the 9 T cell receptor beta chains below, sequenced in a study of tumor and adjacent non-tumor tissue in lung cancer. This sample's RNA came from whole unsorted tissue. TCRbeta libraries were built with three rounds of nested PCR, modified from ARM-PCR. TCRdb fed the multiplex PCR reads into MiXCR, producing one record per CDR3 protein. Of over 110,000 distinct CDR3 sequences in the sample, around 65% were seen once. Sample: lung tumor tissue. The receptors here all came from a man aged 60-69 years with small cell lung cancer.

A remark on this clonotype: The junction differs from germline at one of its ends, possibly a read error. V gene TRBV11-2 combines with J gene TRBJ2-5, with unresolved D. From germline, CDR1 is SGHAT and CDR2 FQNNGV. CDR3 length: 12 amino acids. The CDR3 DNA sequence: TGTGCAAGCAGCGTAACCTGGGCCCAAGAATACTTC. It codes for CASSVTWAQEYF.

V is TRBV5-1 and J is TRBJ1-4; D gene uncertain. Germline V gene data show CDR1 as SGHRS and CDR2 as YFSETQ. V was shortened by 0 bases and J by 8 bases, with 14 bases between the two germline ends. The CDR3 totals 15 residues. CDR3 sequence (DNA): TGCGCCAGCAGCTTGGCCGGTCAGAAGGGAGAAAAACTGTTTTTT. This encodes CASSLAGQKGEKLFF.

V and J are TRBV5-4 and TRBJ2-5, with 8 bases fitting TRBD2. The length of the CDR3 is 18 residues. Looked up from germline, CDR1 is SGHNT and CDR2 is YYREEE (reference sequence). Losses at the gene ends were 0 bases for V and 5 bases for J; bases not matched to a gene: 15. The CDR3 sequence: CASSLVGTGRGRRETQYF. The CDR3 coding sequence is TGTGCCAGCAGCTTGGTCGGTACGGGGCGCGGGAGGCGGGAGACCCAGTACTTC. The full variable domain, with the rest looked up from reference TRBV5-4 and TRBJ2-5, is ETGVTQSPTHLIKTRGQQVTLRCSSQSGHNTVSWYQQALGQGPQFIFQYYREEENGRGNFPPRFSGLQFPNYSSELNVNALELDDSALYLCASSLVGTGRGRRETQYFGPGTRLLVL.

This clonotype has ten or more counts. CDR3 sequence: CASSDTRRVGQYV. The CDR3 bases are TGTGCCAGCAGTGATACGCGGCGAGTAGGGCAGTACGTC. The chain combines TRBV6-1 with TRBJ2-7; D is unclear. CDR1 is MNHNS, CDR2 SASEGT, per germline. CDR3 length equals 13 residues. The V and J ends lost 3 bases and 9 bases respectively, with 15 bases between them.

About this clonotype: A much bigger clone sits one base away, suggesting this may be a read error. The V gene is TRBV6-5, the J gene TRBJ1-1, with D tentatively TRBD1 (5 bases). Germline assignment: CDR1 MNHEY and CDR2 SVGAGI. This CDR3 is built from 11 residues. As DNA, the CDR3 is TGTGCCGGCAGTTATTGGGGGGAAGCTTTCTTT. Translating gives CAGSYWGEAFF.

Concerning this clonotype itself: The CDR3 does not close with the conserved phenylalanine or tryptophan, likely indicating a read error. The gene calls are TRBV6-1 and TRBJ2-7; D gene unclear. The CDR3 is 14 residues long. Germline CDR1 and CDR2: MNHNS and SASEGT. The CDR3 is CASSIGPRTYEQYL. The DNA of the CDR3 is TGTGCCAGCAGTATAGGACCTCGGACCTACGAACAGTACCTC.

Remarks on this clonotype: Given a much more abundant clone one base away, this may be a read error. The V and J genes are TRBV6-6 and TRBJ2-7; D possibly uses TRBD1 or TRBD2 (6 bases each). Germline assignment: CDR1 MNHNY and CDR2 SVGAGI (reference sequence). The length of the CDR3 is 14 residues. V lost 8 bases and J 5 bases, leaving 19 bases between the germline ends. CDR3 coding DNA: TGTGCCAGCGGACCGGGACCGGGGGCTGACGAGCAGTACTTC. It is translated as CASGPGPGADEQYF.

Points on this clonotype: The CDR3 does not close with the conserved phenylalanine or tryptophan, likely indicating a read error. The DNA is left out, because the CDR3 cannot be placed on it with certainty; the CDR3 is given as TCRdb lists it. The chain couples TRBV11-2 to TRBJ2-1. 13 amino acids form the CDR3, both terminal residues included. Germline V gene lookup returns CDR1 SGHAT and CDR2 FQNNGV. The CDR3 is CASSPGRWVERFS.

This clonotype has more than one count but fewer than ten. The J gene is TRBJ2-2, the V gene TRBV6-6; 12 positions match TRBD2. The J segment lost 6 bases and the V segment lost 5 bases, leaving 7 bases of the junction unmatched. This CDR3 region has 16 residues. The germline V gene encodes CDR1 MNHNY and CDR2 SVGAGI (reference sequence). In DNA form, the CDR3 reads TGTGCCAGCAGTCGGACTAGCGGGGTAAACGCCGGGGAGCTGTTTTTT. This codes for CASSRTSGVNAGELFF.